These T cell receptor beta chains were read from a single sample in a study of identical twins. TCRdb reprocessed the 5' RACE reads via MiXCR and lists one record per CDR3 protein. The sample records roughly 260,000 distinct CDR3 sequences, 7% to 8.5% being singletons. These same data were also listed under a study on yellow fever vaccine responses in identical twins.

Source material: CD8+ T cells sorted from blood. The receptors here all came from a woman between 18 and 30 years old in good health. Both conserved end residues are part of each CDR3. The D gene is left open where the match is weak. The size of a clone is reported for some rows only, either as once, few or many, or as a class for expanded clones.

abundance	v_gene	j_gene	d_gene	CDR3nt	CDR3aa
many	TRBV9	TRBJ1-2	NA	TGTGCCAGCAGCGGGACAGTTTATGGCTACACCTTC	CASSGTVYGYTF
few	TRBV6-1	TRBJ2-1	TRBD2	TGTGCCAGCAGAATATTAGCGGGTAACACCTACAATGAGCAGTTCTTC	CASRILAGNTYNEQFF
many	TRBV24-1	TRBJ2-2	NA	TGTGCCACCAGTGATTTAGGACTGTCCGGGGAGCTGTTTTTT	CATSDLGLSGELFF
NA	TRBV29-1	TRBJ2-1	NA	TGCAGCGTTGAATTGGGCAGGGTAGGTGAGCAGTTCTTC	CSVELGRVGEQFF
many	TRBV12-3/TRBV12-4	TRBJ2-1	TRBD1	TGTGCCAGCAGGGGACAGGGGAGGAATAATGAGCAGTTCTTC	CASRGQGRNNEQFF
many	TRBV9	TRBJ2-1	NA	TGTGCCAGCGCCTCCCCCGGGTCCAATGAGCAGTTCTTC	CASASPGSNEQFF
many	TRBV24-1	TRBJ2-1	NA	TGTGCCACCAGTGAAACCACAGGGATTAGGGTTAATGAGCAGTTCTTC	CATSETTGIRVNEQFF
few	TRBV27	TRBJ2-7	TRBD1	TGTGCCAGCAGTTCCAGGGGACAGGGAGTCTACGAGCAGTACTTC	CASSSRGQGVYEQYF
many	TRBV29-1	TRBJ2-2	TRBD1	TGCAGCGTTGTAGGGGGCGACACCGGGGAGCTGTTTTTT	CSVVGGDTGELFF
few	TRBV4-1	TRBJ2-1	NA	TGCGCCAGCAGCCAAGAAGGGGGAGGCGGAAACAATGAGCAGTTCTTC	CASSQEGGGGNNEQFF
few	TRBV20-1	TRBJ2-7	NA	TGCAGTGCTAGAGATCTAGACAATCCCTCCTACGAGCAGTACTTC	CSARDLDNPSYEQYF
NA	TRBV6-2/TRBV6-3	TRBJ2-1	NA	TGTGCCAGCAGTTACTTCAGATACTACAATGAGCAGTTCTTC	CASSYFRYYNEQFF
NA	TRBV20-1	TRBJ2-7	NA	TGCAGTGCTAGAGATCCGAGTAGCCCTGGCTACGAGCAGTACTTC	CSARDPSSPGYEQYF
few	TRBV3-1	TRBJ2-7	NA	TGTGCCAGCAGCCTGGGGCCTAGGATCGACGAGCAGTACTTC	CASSLGPRIDEQYF
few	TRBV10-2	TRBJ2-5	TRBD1	TGCGCCAGCAGTGAGTACGGGACAGGGTACCAAGAGACCCAGTACTTC	CASSEYGTGYQETQYF
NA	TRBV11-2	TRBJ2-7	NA	TGTGCCAGCACCCCTACAAGTCCCTACGAGCAGTACTTC	CASTPTSPYEQYF
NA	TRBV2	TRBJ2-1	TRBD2	TGTGCCAGCCCATCGGGGATGCCTAGCGGGAGCAGGCATGAGCAGTTCTTC	CASPSGMPSGSRHEQFF
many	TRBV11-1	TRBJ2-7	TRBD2	TGTGCCAGCAGCTCGGGGGGTGGGGCAGGGCGATTATCCTACGAGCAGTACTTC	CASSSGGGAGRLSYEQYF
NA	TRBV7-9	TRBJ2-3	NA	TGTGCCAGCAGCTTAGGGACGGAAGATACGCAGTATTTT	CASSLGTEDTQYF
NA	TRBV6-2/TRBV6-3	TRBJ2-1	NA	TGTGCCAGCAGTTTCAGCCCCCAGGATAACAACTACAATGAGCAGTTCTTC	CASSFSPQDNNYNEQFF
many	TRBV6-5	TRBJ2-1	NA	TGTGCCAGCAGTTACGCCCTAGCGTACGAGCAGTTCTTC	CASSYALAYEQFF
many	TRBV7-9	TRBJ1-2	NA	TGTGCCAGCAGCTTAGGAAGTGGCTATGGCTACACCTTC	CASSLGSGYGYTF
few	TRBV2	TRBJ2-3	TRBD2	TGTGCCAGCATAGGCGGGAGAACCACAGATACGCAGTATTTT	CASIGGRTTDTQYF
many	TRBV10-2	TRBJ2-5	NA	TGCGCCAGCAGTGAGTCGATAGTTAGGGTAGGAGACCAAGAGACCCAGTACTTC	CASSESIVRVGDQETQYF
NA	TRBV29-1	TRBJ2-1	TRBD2	TGCAGCGTTGAAGATCCCCCTACTAGCGGGAGCTCCTACAATGAGCAGTTCTTC	CSVEDPPTSGSSYNEQFF
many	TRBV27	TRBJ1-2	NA	TGTGCCAGCAGTCAACAGGGTTACTATGGCTACACCTTC	CASSQQGYYGYTF
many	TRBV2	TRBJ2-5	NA	TGTGCCAGCAGAGCGGGACAGACCCAAGAGACCCAGTACTTC	CASRAGQTQETQYF
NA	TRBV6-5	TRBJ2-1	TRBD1	TGTGCCAGCAGTTACTCGACAGGGGACTCCTACAATGAGCAGTTCTTC	CASSYSTGDSYNEQFF
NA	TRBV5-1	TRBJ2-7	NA	TGCGCCAGCAGCCACTCAGGGCAGGGAACAGGGCAGTACTTC	CASSHSGQGTGQYF
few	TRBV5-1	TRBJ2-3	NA	TGCGCCAGCAGCTTGGAGCTGGCCCACACAGATACGCAGTATTTT	CASSLELAHTDTQYF
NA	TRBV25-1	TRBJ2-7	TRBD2	TGTGCCAGCAGTGAATTATCGAGCGGGAGAGTATACGAGCAGTACTTC	CASSELSSGRVYEQYF
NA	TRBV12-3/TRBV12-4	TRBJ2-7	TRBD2	TGTGCCAGCAGCTCCCCCGGGACTAACTCCTACGAGCAGTACTTC	CASSSPGTNSYEQYF
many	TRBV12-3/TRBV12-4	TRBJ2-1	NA	TGTGCCAGCAGTCTGCGGTACAATGAGCAGTTCTTC	CASSLRYNEQFF
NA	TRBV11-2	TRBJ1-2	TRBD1	TGTGCCAGCAGCGGGGAGGACAGGGGAAACTATGGCTACACCTTC	CASSGEDRGNYGYTF
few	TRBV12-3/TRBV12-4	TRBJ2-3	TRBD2	TGTGCCAGCAGGACTAGCGGGAGGGTCGACCGTGACACAAGCACAGATACGCAGTATTTT	CASRTSGRVDRDTSTDTQYF
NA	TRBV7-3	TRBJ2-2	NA	TGTGCCAGCAGCCCTCAGACGGTCGCGAACACCGGGGAGCTGTTTTTT	CASSPQTVANTGELFF
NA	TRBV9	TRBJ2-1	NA	TGTGCCAGCACCGATGAATACAATGAGCAGTTCTTC	CASTDEYNEQFF
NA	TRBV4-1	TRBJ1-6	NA	TGCGCCAGCAGCCAATCGGTACAGTCTTCATCACCCCTCCACTTT	CASSQSVQSSSPLHF
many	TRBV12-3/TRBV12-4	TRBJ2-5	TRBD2	TGTGCCAGCAGTTCTGGACTAGCGGCCAACGTGGTCCAGTACTTC	CASSSGLAANVVQYF
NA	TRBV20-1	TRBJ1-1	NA	TGCAGTGCTAGAGATGAGATAGAAGGGAACACTGAAGCTTTCTTT	CSARDEIEGNTEAFF
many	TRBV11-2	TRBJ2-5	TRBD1	TGTGCCAGCAGCTTAGGGACAGGTGAAGAGACCCAGTACTTC	CASSLGTGEETQYF
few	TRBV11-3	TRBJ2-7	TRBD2	TGTGCCAGCAGCTTAGCTCGAGCGGGAATAGGTGAGCAGTACTTC	CASSLARAGIGEQYF
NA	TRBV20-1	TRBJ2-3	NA	TGCAGTGCTAGAGGATATGCGCTAACCAGAGATACGCAGTATTTT	CSARGYALTRDTQYF
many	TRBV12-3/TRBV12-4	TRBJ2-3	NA	TGTGCCAGCAGTTTACCGGGGCGACCAGATACGCAGTATTTT	CASSLPGRPDTQYF
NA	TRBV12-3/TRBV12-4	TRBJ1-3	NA	TGTGCCAGCAGTTCCGTTGGAAACACCATATATTTT	CASSSVGNTIYF
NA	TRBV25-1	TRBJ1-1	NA	TGTGGCAGCAGTGAATTGGCGGTGAACACTGAAGCTTTCTTT	CGSSELAVNTEAFF
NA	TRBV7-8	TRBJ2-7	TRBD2	TGTGCCAGCAGCGCGGGACTAGCGGGCCTCCCATACGAGCAGTACTTC	CASSAGLAGLPYEQYF
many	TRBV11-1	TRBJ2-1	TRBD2	TGTGCCAGCAGCTTATTGCCCATTCTAGCGGCTTCCTACAATGAGCAGTTCTTC	CASSLLPILAASYNEQFF